This T cell receptor (beta chain) comes out of a study of blood T cells in healthy people across ages. Every donor provided around 9.5 milliliters of peripheral blood. Overall study results and limits: Unsorted PBMCs prevented conclusive naive versus antigen-experienced comparison.

Then a second PCR, running roughly 7 to 11 cycles, was carried out with a sample-barcoded 5' primer and a J-beta primer mix. Every cDNA molecule bore a tag from a template-switch adaptor containing 12 random nucleotides. TCRdb reprocessed the 5' RACE reads with MiXCR, giving one entry per CDR3 protein. The table has about 400,000 distinct CDR3 sequences, 45% to 65% seen once. The CDR3 runs to 14 residues. Germline loops: CDR1 DFQATT, CDR2 SNEGSKA (reference sequence). A remark on this clonotype: Its specificity is not known.

This clonotype was obtained from a man in his 60s in good health. The material sequenced was blood. This chain links TRBV20-1 with TRBJ2-5; 10 positions match TRBD2. The closer fit of TRBJ2-4 to the DNA end suggests the J call may be wrong. For the CDR3, the DNA is TGCAGTGCTACTAGCGGGAGTCGGGAAAACATTCAGTACTTC. Residues: CSATSGSRENIQYF.